This T cell receptor (beta chain) was sequenced in a study of long-term antiretroviral therapy in people with HIV. An immunoSEQ assay, version v3.0, was performed at survey level. The study targeted roughly 35,000-55,000 T-cell genomes per sample in sequencing. Libraries were prepared by immunoSEQ multiplex PCR; TCRdb keeps only in-frame clonotypes and omits some of them. The table lists 40,000 or so clones, approximately 86% of them singletons, with 3.9% in the top ten. There are 13 residues in the CDR3. V dropped 1 base and J dropped 1 base, with 4 bases sitting between them. Per the germline V gene, CDR1 is SGHRS and CDR2 is YFSETQ. Only one count was recorded for this clone. Other DNA sequences from this sample encode an identical CDR3 as well.

This TCR was recovered from a woman under 30 with HIV. This chain joins TRBV5-1 and TRBJ2-3; D remains unclear. Here the sequenced sample was unsorted PBMCs, taken just before starting antiretroviral therapy. CDR3 protein: CASSLTRTDTQYF. CDR3 bases: TGCGCCAGCAGCTTGACACGCACAGATACGCAGTATTTT. Based on the CDR3 plus reference TRBV5-1 and TRBJ2-3, the full variable domain is KAGVTQTPRYLIKTRGQQVTLSCSPISGHRSVSWYQQTPGQGLQFLFEYFSETQRNKGNFPGRFSGRQFSNSRSEMNVSTLELGDSALYLCASSLTRTDTQYFGPGTRLTVL.